A single sample is the source of the 18 T cell receptor beta chains below, sequenced in a study of CD8+ T cells in alopecia areata. It was cDNA, reverse transcribed from extracted RNA, that served as the sequencing template. Sequenced by immunoSEQ multiplex PCR; TCRdb stores in-frame clones only, minus some. In the table there are 150,000 or so clones, just over 65% of which are singletons. Treatment in this sample: oral pan-JAK inhibitor, 5-10 mg twice daily. The sample here was CD4+ T cells sorted from blood, taken at week 4, from a patient treated with tofacitinib. The receptors shown here come from a human donor with alopecia areata.

Worth noting for this clone: Other DNA sequences within the sample encode an identical CDR3. The rearrangement uses TRBV30 and TRBJ2-7, with D uncertain. The germline V gene encodes CDR1 GTSNPN and CDR2 SVGIG (reference sequence). The V and J ends lost 0 bases and 4 bases respectively, with 4 bases between them. The CDR3 loop spans 11 amino acids. The CDR3, as DNA: TGTGCCTGGAGTGTGTTGTACGAGCAGTACTTC. The encoded protein is CAWSVLYEQYF.

Comments on this clone: A junction end diverges from the germline sequence, so it may reflect a read error. The rearrangement joins TRBV6-5 to TRBJ2-2, with 10 bases matching TRBD2. This CDR3 comprises 15 residues. CDR1 and CDR2 from the germline V gene are MNHEY and SVGAGI. The CDR3 reads CASSPLAGVTGELFF. CDR3 nucleotides: TGTGCCAGCAGCCCGCTAGCGGGGGTGACCGGGGAGCTGTTTTTC.

With regard to this clone: Different DNA sequences within this sample yield the same CDR3. The chain is built from TRBV11-2 and TRBJ2-7, with D uncertain. The germline CDR1 and CDR2 sequences are SGHAT and FQNNGV. The CDR3 totals 11 residues. The V end lost 1 base, the J end lost 6 bases, and 4 bases lay between the germline ends. CDR3 in amino acids: CASSLVGEQYF. CDR3 sequence (DNA): TGTGCCAGCAGCTTAGTCGGCGAGCAGTACTTC.

This clone appeared a few times. The rearrangement uses TRBV29-1 and TRBJ1-1; D uncertain. The CDR3 runs 12 residues. CDR1 is SQVTM, CDR2 ANQGSEA, per germline. Trimming cost V 5 bases and J 0 bases, with 7 bases left between them. In DNA form, the CDR3 reads TGCAGCGTTTACGTGCTGAACACTGAAGCTTTCTTT. Encoded protein: CSVYVLNTEAFF.

This clone was picked up a small number of times. The chain joins TRBV29-1 to TRBJ2-2; D is uncertain. V lost 7 bases and J 0 bases, leaving 15 bases between the germline ends. The germline V gene has CDR1 SQVTM and CDR2 ANQGSEA. There are 15 residues in the CDR3. The chain's CDR3 is CSALSLQTNTGELFF. Here the CDR3 DNA reads TGCAGCGCCCTTAGTCTCCAAACGAACACCGGGGAGCTGTTTTTT.

This clone was observed a handful of times. V gene TRBV4-3 combines with J gene TRBJ1-1, with a weak D call TRBD1 (5 bases). Trimming left V 2 bases short and J 4 bases short, with 11 bases between. The CDR3 extends over 14 amino acids. Per the germline V gene, CDR1 is LGHNA and CDR2 is YSLEER. CDR3: CASSQRDAGTEAFF. DNA of the CDR3: TGCGCCAGCAGCCAAAGGGACGCGGGCACTGAAGCTTTCTTT.

There are a few counts of this clone. The chain couples TRBV30 to TRBJ2-7, with 11 positions matching TRBD1. The CDR3 has 15 amino acids. The V gene's germline CDR1 is GTSNPN and CDR2 SVGIG (reference sequence). Trimming removed 1 base from V and 4 bases from J; junction bases left unmatched: 6. CDR3 protein: CAWSAGTGGKYEQYF. The DNA for the CDR3 is TGTGCCTGGAGTGCAGGGACAGGGGGAAAGTACGAGCAGTACTTC.

The chain is built from TRBV6-1 and TRBJ2-1; 11 positions agree with TRBD2. Germline V gives CDR1 MNHNS, CDR2 SASEGT. The V segment lost 5 bases and the J segment 4 bases; nucleotides outside the gene matches: 4. This CDR3 spans 15 amino acids. In DNA, the CDR3 is TGTGCCAGCAGTATACTAGCGGGGGTATACAATGAGCAGTTCTTC. Translating gives CASSILAGVYNEQFF.

This chain joins TRBV29-1 and TRBJ2-3; 8 bases fit TRBD1. The CDR3 spans 14 residues. V was clipped by 2 bases and J by 3 bases; unmatched bases: 4. CDR1 and CDR2 from the germline V gene are SQVTM and ANQGSEA. In DNA form, the CDR3 reads TGCAGCGTTGAAACCAGGGGGCATACAGATACGCAGTATTTT. Its protein product is CSVETRGHTDTQYF.

The rearrangement uses TRBV30 and TRBJ2-6, with D possibly being TRBD1 (5 bases). The CDR3 totals 15 residues. V gave up 4 bases and J gave up 1 base, with 11 bases separating them. Germline assignment: CDR1 GTSNPN and CDR2 SVGIG (reference sequence). In DNA form, the CDR3 reads TGTGCCTGGAAGAAGGGGCCTTCTGGGGCCAACGTCCTGACTTTC. This translates into CAWKKGPSGANVLTF.

The CDR3 region is CAWSRLVHSTDTQYF. The CDR3 bases are TGTGCCTGGAGTCGACTAGTTCATAGCACAGATACGCAGTATTTT. The chain has TRBV30 and TRBJ2-3; the D gene is possibly TRBD2 (6 bases). Germline CDR1 GTSNPN, CDR2 SVGIG (reference sequence). V was trimmed by 2 bases and J by 0 bases, leaving 12 bases between them. The CDR3 is made up of 15 amino acids.

The J gene is TRBJ2-5, the V gene TRBV29-1, with 8 bases fitting TRBD2. Germline CDR1 reads SQVTM; CDR2 reads ANQGSEA. The length of the CDR3 is 11 residues. J was trimmed by 5 bases and V by 8 bases; bases with no gene match: 4. The CDR3 DNA reads TGCAGCTCCGGGGGGGGTGAGACCCAGTACTTC. The encoded protein is CSSGGGETQYF.

In this sample, this clone turned up a few times. This rearrangement joins TRBV19 to TRBJ1-6; D is perhaps TRBD1 (5 bases). Germline assignment: CDR1 LNHDA and CDR2 SQIVND (reference sequence). The CDR3 runs 13 residues. The ends were cut back, 4 bases at V and 19 bases at J, with 20 bases in the middle. The CDR3 DNA reads TGTGCCAGTAGTACTAAACAGGCAGTGTTACTTCACTTT. Protein: CASSTKQAVLLHF. Full variable domain (remainder filled in from reference TRBV19 and TRBJ1-6): DGGITQSPKYLFRKEGQNVTLSCEQNLNHDAMYWYRQDPGQGLRLIYYSQIVNDFQKGDIAEGYSVSREKKESFPLTVTSAQKNPTAFYLCASSTKQAVLLHFGNGTRLTVT.

The chain couples TRBV27 to TRBJ2-7, with 10 bases matching TRBD2. The CDR3 is 13 residues long. J was trimmed by 4 bases and V by 5 bases; bases with no gene match: 2. Germline assignment: CDR1 MNHEY and CDR2 SMNVEV (reference sequence). The CDR3 nucleotides are TGTGCCAGCAGTCCTAGCGGGGGATACGAGCAGTACTTC. Translation gives CASSPSGGYEQYF.

V gene TRBV18 combines with J gene TRBJ1-6, with 7 bases that match TRBD1. The J segment lost 5 bases and the V segment lost 2 bases, leaving 6 bases of the junction unmatched. The CDR3 extends over 16 amino acids. CDR1 KGHSH and CDR2 LQKENI come from the germline V gene. The CDR3 nucleotides read TGTGCCAGCTCACCATCCAACAGGGGAGATAATTCACCCCTCCACTTT. Translating it yields CASSPSNRGDNSPLHF.

The V and J genes are TRBV30 and TRBJ2-1; D call uncertain. V was clipped by 3 bases and J by 1 base, with 13 bases between them. CDR1 is GTSNPN and CDR2 is SVGIG in the germline V gene (reference sequence). The CDR3 covers 15 residues. The CDR3 sequence: CAWRSGGWSYNEQFF. The CDR3 DNA reads as TGTGCCTGGAGGTCCGGTGGATGGTCCTACAATGAGCAGTTCTTC.

The rearrangement uses TRBV4-2 and TRBJ2-5; D possibly corresponds to TRBD2 (5 bases). Per germline, CDR1 LGHNA and CDR2 YNFKEQ. V shed 0 bases and J shed 4 bases, with 6 bases lying between them. This CDR3 is built from 13 residues. The CDR3 region has the DNA TGTGCCAGCAGCCAAGAAGGAGGAGAGACCCAGTACTTC. Translation: CASSQEGGETQYF.

CDR3 sequence: CASRPNALAGSTDTQYF. The CDR3 DNA is TGTGCCAGCAGACCCAACGCACTAGCGGGGAGCACAGATACGCAGTATTTT. The chain carries TRBV27 and TRBJ2-3, with TRBD2 matching over 10 bases. Germline V gene lookup returns CDR1 MNHEY and CDR2 SMNVEV (reference sequence). The CDR3 length is 17 residues. V dropped 6 bases and J dropped 0; count of bases not matched to a gene: 9.